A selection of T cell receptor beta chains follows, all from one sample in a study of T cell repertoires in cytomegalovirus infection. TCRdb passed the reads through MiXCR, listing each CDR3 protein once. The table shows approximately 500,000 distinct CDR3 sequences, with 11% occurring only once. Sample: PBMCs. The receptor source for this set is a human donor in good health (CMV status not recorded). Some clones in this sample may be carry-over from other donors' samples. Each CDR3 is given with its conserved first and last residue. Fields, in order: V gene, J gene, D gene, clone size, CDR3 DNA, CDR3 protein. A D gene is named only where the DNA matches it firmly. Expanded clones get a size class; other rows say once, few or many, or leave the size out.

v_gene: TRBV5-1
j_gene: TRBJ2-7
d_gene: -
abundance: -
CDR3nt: TGCGCCAGCAGCTCCGGACGGAACGAGCAGTACTTC
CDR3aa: CASSSGRNEQYF

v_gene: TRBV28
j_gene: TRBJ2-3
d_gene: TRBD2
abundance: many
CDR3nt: TGTGCCAGCAGTTCGGGACTAGCCCAAGCGGGTGATACGCAGTATTTT
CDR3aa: CASSSGLAQAGDTQYF

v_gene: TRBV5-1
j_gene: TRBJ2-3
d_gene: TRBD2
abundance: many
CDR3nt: TGCGCCAGCAGCTTTGCCAGCCCACTAGCGGGAGTGGCAGATACGCAGTATTTT
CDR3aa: CASSFASPLAGVADTQYF

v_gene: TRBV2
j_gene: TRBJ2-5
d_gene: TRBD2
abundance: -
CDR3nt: TGTGCCAGCAGTGAAAGGGGACTAGCGGTAACCTCGGCAGGAGAGACCCAGTACTTC
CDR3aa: CASSERGLAVTSAGETQYF

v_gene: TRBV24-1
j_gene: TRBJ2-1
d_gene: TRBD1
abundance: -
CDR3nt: TGTGCCACCAGCCCTCGTACGACAGGGGGTGATGAGCAGTTCTTC
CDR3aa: CATSPRTTGGDEQFF

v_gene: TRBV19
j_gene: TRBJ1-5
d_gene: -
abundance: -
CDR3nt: TGTGCCAGTGGCCAGGGAATCAGACAGCCCCAGCATTTT
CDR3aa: CASGQGIRQPQHF

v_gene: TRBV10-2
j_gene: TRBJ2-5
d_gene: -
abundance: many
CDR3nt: TGCGCCAGCAGTGAGAGTAGCTCCAGACAGACCCAGTACTTC
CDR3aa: CASSESSSRQTQYF

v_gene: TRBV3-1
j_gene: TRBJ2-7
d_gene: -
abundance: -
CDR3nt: TGTGCCAGCAGCTTAGGGGACTTTAGCTCCTACGAGCAGTACTTC
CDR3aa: CASSLGDFSSYEQYF

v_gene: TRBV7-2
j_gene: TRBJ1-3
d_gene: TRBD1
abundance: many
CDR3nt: TGTGCCAGCAGGATGGACAGGGGATTGGGAGGAAACACCATATATTTT
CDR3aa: CASRMDRGLGGNTIYF

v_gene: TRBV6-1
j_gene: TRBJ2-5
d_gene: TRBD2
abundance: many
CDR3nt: TGTGCCAGCAGTTTCGGGGGGTCCGGGACTAGCGGGATCGCAGAGACCCAGTACTTC
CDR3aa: CASSFGGSGTSGIAETQYF

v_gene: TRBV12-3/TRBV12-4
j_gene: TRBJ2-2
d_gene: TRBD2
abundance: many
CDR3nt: TGTGCCAGCAGTTTCGTTCCGGGACTAGCGAACACCGGGGAGCTGTTTTTT
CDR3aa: CASSFVPGLANTGELFF

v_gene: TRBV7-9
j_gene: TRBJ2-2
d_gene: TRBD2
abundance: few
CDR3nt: TGTGCCAGCAGCCCCCCGCCCGGGAGGGGGTCCGGGGAGCTGTTTTTT
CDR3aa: CASSPPPGRGSGELFF

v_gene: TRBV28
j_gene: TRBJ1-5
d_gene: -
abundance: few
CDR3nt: TGTGCCAGCAGTTCTCCACAGGGTAGGACAAGCAATCAGCCCCAGCATTTT
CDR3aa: CASSSPQGRTSNQPQHF

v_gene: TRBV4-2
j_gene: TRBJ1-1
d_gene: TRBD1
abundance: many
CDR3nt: TGTGCCAGCAGGCGCCGGGACAGGGGGATTAACACTGAAGCTTTCTTT
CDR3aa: CASRRRDRGINTEAFF

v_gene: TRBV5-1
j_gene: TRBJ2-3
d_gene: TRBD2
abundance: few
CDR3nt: TGCGCCAGCAGCTTGGAGTTAGCGGGAGCCGCAGATACGCAGTATTTT
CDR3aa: CASSLELAGAADTQYF

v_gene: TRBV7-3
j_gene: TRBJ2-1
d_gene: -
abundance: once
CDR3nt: TGTGCCAGCAGCTTAGGGGCCCGGGGGTACAATGAGCAGTTCTTC
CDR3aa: CASSLGARGYNEQFF

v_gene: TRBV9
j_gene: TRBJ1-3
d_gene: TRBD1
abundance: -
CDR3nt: TGTGCCAGCAGCGCTTCCCGGGACAGCGGAAACACCATATATTTT
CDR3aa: CASSASRDSGNTIYF

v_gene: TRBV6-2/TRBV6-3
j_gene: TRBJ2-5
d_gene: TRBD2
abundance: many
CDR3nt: TGTGCCAGCAGTTCCGGGATAGCGGGGGGGATGAACCAGTACTTC
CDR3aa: CASSSGIAGGMNQYF

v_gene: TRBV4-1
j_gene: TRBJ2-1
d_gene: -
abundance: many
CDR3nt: TGCGCCAGCAGCCAACTGGACAATGAGCAGTTCTTC
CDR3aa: CASSQLDNEQFF

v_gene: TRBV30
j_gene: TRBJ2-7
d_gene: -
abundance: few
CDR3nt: TGTGCCTGGAGTGGACAGTTCTACGAGCAGTACTTC
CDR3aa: CAWSGQFYEQYF

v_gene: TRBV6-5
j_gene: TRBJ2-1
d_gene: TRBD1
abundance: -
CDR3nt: TGTGCCAGCAGTTACTCCCTAGGTGACAGGGCTCGCAATGAGCAGTTCTTC
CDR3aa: CASSYSLGDRARNEQFF

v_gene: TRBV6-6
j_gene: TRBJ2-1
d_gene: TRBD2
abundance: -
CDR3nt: TGTGCCAGCTCCAGCGGGGGGGCCGTCGATGAGCAGTTCTTC
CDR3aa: CASSSGGAVDEQFF

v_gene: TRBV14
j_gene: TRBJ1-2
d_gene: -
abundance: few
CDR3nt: TGTGCCAGCAGCCAAGTCGACGAAGGGGGCTACACCTTC
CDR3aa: CASSQVDEGGYTF

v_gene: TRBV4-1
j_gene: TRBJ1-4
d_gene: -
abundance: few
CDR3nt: TGCGCCAGCAGCCCGTCAGCGGCCTGGAGTGAAAAACTGTTTTTT
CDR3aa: CASSPSAAWSEKLFF